This entry describes one T cell receptor beta chain. Antigen specificity is unknown. Some clones are missing from TCRdb's copy, which holds only in-frame ones; the method was immunoSEQ multiplex PCR. The sample shows approximately 90,000 clones, 90% of them seen only once. These data belong to a study of PD-L1 blockade in urothelial cancer. At the level of the study: Blood was subjected to analysis at 3 weeks (second dose) and 6 weeks following treatment start. Peripheral blood specimens exhibited a median yield of approximately 140,000 T cells.

Notes on the study in general: Durable-benefit patients showed greater tumor-associated blood clone expansion at 3 weeks.

The time point was: pretreatment peripheral blood. The specimen comprised PBMCs, sampled around atezolizumab (anti-PD-L1) treatment. The clonotype comes from a man aged 60-69 years with urothelial cancer.

CDR3 sequence reads: CASSYSRSGGKLFF. The CDR3 DNA follows: TGTGCCAGCAGTTACTCGAGATCGGGTGGAAAACTGTTTTTT. The gene calls are TRBV6-5 and TRBJ1-4; D is undetermined. This CDR3 has 14 residues. Trimming shortened V by 0 bases and J by 10 bases, and 12 bases separated the two germline ends. CDR1 is MNHEY, CDR2 SVGAGI, per germline.